Listed here are 12 T cell receptor beta chains from one sample, sequenced in a study of T cell responses to AZD1222 COVID-19 vaccine. TCRdb keeps only in-frame clones here, not all; method: immunoSEQ multiplex PCR. The data show over 120,000 clones, just under 95% seen once. The input for sequencing was peripheral blood, taken on day 0 of AZD1222 vaccination. The receptors come from an adult in good health.

This chain's CDR3 is CASSSMDTYGYTF. CDR3 DNA: TGTGCCAGCAGCTCGATGGACACTTATGGCTACACCTTC. The chain combines TRBV13 with TRBJ1-2; weak D call: TRBD1 (5 bases). Trimming left V 4 bases short and J 5 bases short, with 11 bases between. Germline CDR1 PRHDT, CDR2 FYEKMQ (reference sequence). The length of the CDR3 is 13 residues.

This clone was recorded once. The chain recombines TRBV11-2 with TRBJ2-3; TRBD1 matches at 10 bases. The germline V gene has CDR1 SGHAT and CDR2 FQNNGV. The ends lost 4 bases at V and 5 bases at J; junction bases unmatched: 6. The CDR3 is 15 amino acids. The chain's CDR3 is CASSYTGQGLDTQYF. The DNA for the CDR3 is TGTGCCAGCAGCTATACGGGACAGGGGTTAGATACGCAGTATTTT. Together with reference TRBV11-2 and TRBJ2-3, the CDR3 gives the full variable domain: EAGVAQSPRYKIIEKRQSVAFWCNPISGHATLYWYQQILGQGPKLLIQFQNNGVVDDSQLPKDRFSAERLKGVDSTLKIQPAKLEDSAVYLCASSYTGQGLDTQYFGPGTRLTVL.

As regards this clone: One end of the junction does not line up with germline, which may come from a read error. This rearrangement joins TRBV4-2 to TRBJ2-7; D possibly corresponds to TRBD2 (6 bases). Germline V CDR1 and CDR2: LGHNA, YNFKEQ. The CDR3 extends over 15 amino acids. The CDR3 DNA reads TGTGCCAGCAGCCAAGGCGGGGCAGACTCCGACGAGCAGTACTTC. This sequence encodes CASSQGGADSDEQYF.

The rearrangement links TRBV6-1 to TRBJ2-7; 13 bases map to TRBD2. The CDR3 covers 15 residues. V was clipped by 1 base and J by 4 bases; unmatched bases: 1. Germline CDR1 and CDR2: MNHNS and SASEGT. In DNA, the CDR3 is TGTGCCAGCAGTGAAGGGACTAGCGGGAGTTACGAGCAGTACTTC. Residues: CASSEGTSGSYEQYF.

The chain links TRBV7-9 to TRBJ1-2, with 8 bases fitting TRBD1. After removal of 5 bases from V and 3 bases from J, the junction contained 8 bases not matched to a gene. The CDR3 consists of 15 residues. Germline loops: CDR1 SEHNR, CDR2 FQNEAQ (reference sequence). CDR3 sequence: CASSPWTGFDYGYTF. The CDR3 nucleotides read TGTGCCAGCAGCCCCTGGACAGGGTTTGACTATGGCTACACCTTC.

CDR3 amino acids: CATAVTGGGEQYF. The CDR3 DNA follows: TGTGCCACCGCCGTGACAGGGGGCGGCGAGCAGTACTTC. The chain has TRBV6-6 and TRBJ2-7; TRBD1 matches 10 bases. V lost 10 bases and J lost 6; bases outside the gene matches: 9. The CDR3 sequence is 13 residues long. Per the germline V gene, CDR1 is MNHNY and CDR2 is SVGAGI (reference sequence).

This rearrangement joins TRBV4-1 to TRBJ2-3; TRBD1 might be the D (6 bases). Germline CDR1 and CDR2: MGHRA and YSYEKL. The CDR3 length is 14 residues. With 5 bases removed from V and 7 bases from J, the gap between germline ends came to 16 bases. The CDR3 spells CASSNRTAYNTQYF. CDR3 bases: TGCGCCAGCAGCAACCGGACAGCGTACAATACGCAGTATTTT.

The chain joins TRBV6-5 to TRBJ2-7; D is undetermined. The CDR3 extends over 13 amino acids. V gave up 2 bases and J gave up 1 base, with 6 bases separating them. Looked up from germline, CDR1 is MNHEY and CDR2 is SVGAGI. The CDR3 DNA sequence: TGTGCCAGCAGTTACAAGGGATCCTACGAGCAGTACTTC. Translation: CASSYKGSYEQYF.

V usage is TRBV6-5 and J usage is TRBJ2-4, with D perhaps matching TRBD1 (5 bases). The CDR3 is 14 residues long. The V end was cut by 7 bases, the J end by 3 bases, with 13 bases between. The germline V gene encodes CDR1 MNHEY and CDR2 SVGAGI. This CDR3 is CASNGANVKNIQYF. CDR3 coding DNA: TGTGCCAGCAATGGGGCTAATGTCAAAAACATTCAGTACTTC.

The chain employs TRBV4-1 and TRBJ1-6; D gene unclear. The ends were cut back, 0 bases at V and 10 bases at J, with 10 bases in the middle. The CDR3 spans 14 residues. The germline gives CDR1 MGHRA, CDR2 YSYEKL. The CDR3 sequence: CASSQDGLGSPLHF. The CDR3 region has the DNA TGCGCCAGCAGCCAAGACGGTCTAGGGTCACCCCTCCACTTT.

This chain joins TRBV27 and TRBJ2-7; either TRBD1 or TRBD2 may fit D (5 bases each). The CDR3 length is 15 residues. V lost 2 bases to trimming and J lost 2 bases, with 13 bases between them. Germline CDR1 is MNHEY and CDR2 is SMNVEV (reference sequence). CDR3 region: CASSLAGTDPYEQYF. In DNA form, the CDR3 reads TGTGCCAGCAGTTTAGCCGGGACGGACCCCTACGAGCAGTACTTC.

The chain couples TRBV7-9 to TRBJ2-7; weak D call: TRBD2 (6 bases). Germline V gene lookup returns CDR1 SEHNR and CDR2 FQNEAQ (reference sequence). V lost 5 bases, J lost 9 bases, and 26 bases lay in between. The CDR3 length is 16 residues. CDR3 sequence reads: CASSAVGGEPRWGQYF. The CDR3 DNA is TGTGCCAGCAGCGCGGTTGGCGGGGAGCCGAGGTGGGGGCAGTACTTC.